The clone carrying this TCR beta chain has more than one count but fewer than ten. This sample was taken from a study of early T cells in non-severe SARS-CoV-2 infection. In germline, CDR1 is SGHRS, CDR2 YFSETQ. Unmatched junction bases numbered 11, after V lost 4 bases and J lost 5 bases. The CDR3 has 17 amino acids. TCRdb reanalysed the 5' RACE reads using MiXCR and keeps one entry per CDR3 protein. The table includes 66,000 or so distinct CDR3 sequences, about 10% detected once. This TCR derives from an adult who was a healthcare worker with PCR-confirmed SARS-CoV-2 infection or an uninfected control (not recorded which). The rearrangement uses TRBV5-1 and TRBJ2-2, with 10 bases identical to TRBD1. Sample: whole blood. CDR3: CASSKRTGGLRTGELFF. The CDR3 bases are TGCGCCAGCAGCAAACGGACAGGGGGTTTGAGGACCGGGGAGCTGTTTTTT.